This TCR beta chain emerged from a study of blood T cells in healthy people across ages (dated by TCRdb to the mid-2010s). Some background on the complete study: In model experiments, template switching captured about one uniquely barcoded TCR beta cDNA molecule for every two T cells. Age-related changes in TCR beta repertoire diversity were measured in the study by deep sequencing normalized with unique cDNA molecular identifiers. The donors were split into four age groups: young (average around 16 years), middle-aged (roughly 40), aged (approximately 60) and long-lived (approximately 80). The study analyzed two additional independent replicas of 1 million unique cDNA reads from the same blood draw for two donors, one aged 18 to 29 and one aged 80 or older. Summary of the overall study and its limitations: Bulk unsorted PBMC profiling prevented conclusive comparison of naive and antigen-experienced compartments. Estimates of total diversity from one million sequenced T cells were regarded as lower bounds and underestimates. The long-lived group showed more naive CD4+ T cells, fewer expanded clones and increased TCR diversity than the aged group, suggesting age selection. Donor CMV infection status was unknown, potentially confounding age-related changes in expanded clonotypes. Observed TCR beta diversity correlated strongly with the percentage of naive T cells measured by flow cytometry. As age increased, observed TCR beta diversity per million T cells dropped in a roughly linear way, and a significant reduction was already evident by age around 41.

The CDR3 contains 15 residues, cysteine and phenylalanine counted. Only the CDR3 portion is preserved as DNA: 45 bases, with reading frame beginning at the first base. V is pared back by 2 bases and J by 1 base, with 12 bases lying between the germline termini. The germline V gene specifies SGHVS as CDR1 and FNYEAQ as CDR2. Points on this clonotype: This clone's antigen is unknown. Nothing much larger sits one base from this clone, and base qualities are not available.

The roughly 38 donors, aged about 6 to 100 years, were systemically healthy Caucasian individuals from Russia. About 9.1 milliliters of peripheral blood were collected from each donor into EDTA-treated Vacutainer tubes. Ficoll-Paque density-gradient centrifugation was used to isolate PBMCs, with at least 7 million obtained per sample. Trizol reagent was used to extract total RNA from PBMCs, with at least 6 micrograms per sample. For every donor, an aliquot of PBMCs went through flow cytometry to measure the percentages of naive CD45RAhigh/CD27high T cells. Receptors were amplified or captured by 5' RACE. The listed sequencing device is Illumina HiSeq 2500. A second PCR of roughly 7 to 11 cycles was performed with a sample-barcoded 5' primer and a J-beta primer mix. Each TCR beta cDNA molecule received a unique molecular identifier from a template-switch 5' adaptor carrying 12 random nucleotides. Each sample yielded at least 3 million CDR3-containing paired-end reads. First-strand cDNA was synthesized from all RNA with the Mint cDNA synthesis kit, primed by a TRBC-specific oligonucleotide. All cDNA was treated with uracil-DNA glycosylase and then went through a first 18-cycle PCR with the universal primers M1SS and BC2_uni_R. On the study's bioinformatics: Normalization of each sample was performed by random selection of 1 million high-quality reads, each carrying a distinct molecular identifier. Instead of being binned into consensus sequences, reads with shared molecular identifiers were discarded. MiTCR, set to a Q25 quality threshold and the strictest error-elimination algorithm, was used for CDR3 identification, clonotype clustering and error correction. A nonparametric unseen species model with Euler transformation was used to estimate a lower bound on total TCR beta diversity. Clones were called with MiXCR by TCRdb after fastp trimmed the public reads at Q25, and only in-frame beta chains were retained. Entries are consolidated by CDR3 protein sequence, retaining the most common genes and DNA. The V and J calls here are based on TCRdb, not the publication. Within this sample are nearly 800,000 distinct CDR3 sequences, with 20% to 25% of them counted one time only. Clones ranked in the top ten supply more than 3% of the sample.

Separately, the same data were catalogued under a study of T cells of mothers and their children. From the second report: Nine systemically healthy Caucasian individuals served as donors, namely three mothers together with their six children. cDNA synthesis used all of the extracted RNA, with approximately 1.4 ug of RNA in each 15 ul reaction. In the second PCR, the M1S primer introduced both the sample barcodes and 2-4 random nucleotides. Each mother yielded over 10 million TCR beta CDR3 reads and each child 2.5 million to 3 million reads. TCR recombination output is similarly shaped by thymic selection in related and unrelated pairs, with a minor effect exerted by inherited differences. Normalized repertoire overlap was always slightly but never significantly higher in related than unrelated mother-child pairs. With a sensitivity of around 97 clones per million clonotypes, no persistent microchimeric T cell clones were detected. To look for features that set related mother-child pairs apart from unrelated individuals, the researchers ran deep NGS to compare the TCR beta repertoires of mothers and children. The mean age was around 42 +/- 4 years for the mothers and about 10 +/- 4 years for the children. After adapter ligation was performed with NEBNext reagents, the libraries were sequenced on an Illumina HiSeq 2000 with 100+100 nt paired-end reads. To avoid cross-contamination, the mother libraries and the child libraries were prepared a month apart and sequenced in separate runs. For each donor, between roughly 500,000 and 2,300,000 distinct TCR beta clonotypes were identified. Naive TCR beta clonotypes were estimated from low-frequency clonotypes matched to each donor's FACS-determined naive share, without sorting.

The rearranged chain carries TRBV7-6 and TRBJ2-7; no D gene call is confident. Sequenced: blood. The sequence derives from a boy between 5 and 17 years old in good health. For the CDR3, the sequence is CASSLKVGRSYEQYF. The DNA sequence follows: TGTGCCAGCAGCTTAAAAGTTGGCAGATCCTACGAGCAGTACTTC.